Listed here are 30 T cell receptor beta chains from one sample, sequenced in a study of read filtering for tumor transcriptome and immune sequencing. The library was built from about 400 ng RNA with molecular barcoded adaptors for alpha/delta and beta/gamma chains. TCRdb reprocessed the reads with MiXCR, giving one entry per CDR3 protein. The sample gives nearly 60,000 distinct CDR3 sequences, approximately 13% of which show up once; approximately 16% is in the top ten. Sequences were obtained from a population of CD138-negative cells sorted from bone marrow. The receptors were sampled from a donor at least 40 years old with multiple myeloma.

The chain couples TRBV2 to TRBJ2-3; D might be TRBD2 (5 bases). The CDR3 is 15 amino acids. V dropped 2 bases and J dropped 2 bases, with 11 bases sitting between them. Germline lookup yields CDR1 SNHLY and CDR2 FYNNEI. This CDR3 is CASSERADFTDTQYF. The CDR3 DNA reads as TGTGCCAGCAGTGAACGAGCGGACTTCACAGATACGCAGTATTTT.

This clonotype was detected only a few times. The V gene is TRBV10-2, the J gene TRBJ2-2; D is uncertain. This CDR3 is 12 amino acids long. CDR1 is WSHSY, CDR2 SAAADI, per germline. V was clipped by 10 bases and J by 8 bases, with 14 bases between them. The CDR3 protein is CATTPFRGELFF. The CDR3 coding sequence is TGCGCCACCACTCCGTTCAGGGGGGAGCTGTTTTTT.

The sample holds many counts of this clonotype. The V and J genes are TRBV25-1 and TRBJ1-4; 7 bases are shared with TRBD1. V lost 8 bases and J lost 7; bases outside the gene matches: 7. Per the germline V gene, CDR1 is MGHDK and CDR2 is SYGVNS. The CDR3 totals 13 residues. CDR3 sequence reads: CASQPGGGEKLFF. The CDR3 coding sequence is TGTGCCAGCCAACCAGGGGGGGGTGAAAAACTGTTTTTT. The full variable domain, rest sourced from reference TRBV25-1 and TRBJ1-4, is EADIYQTPRYLVIGTGKKITLECSQTMGHDKMYWYQQDPGMELHLIHYSYGVNSTEKGDLSSESTVSRIRTEHFPLTLESARPSHTSQYLCASQPGGGEKLFFGSGTQLSVL.

This clonotype was counted at least ten times. The chain is built from TRBV5-1 and TRBJ1-5; 7 bases match TRBD1. CDR1 and CDR2 (germline): SGHRS, YFSETQ. V lost 4 bases to trimming and J lost 3 bases; unmatched junction nucleotides: 7. This CDR3 contains 15 residues. CDR3 in DNA: TGCGCCAGCAGCCCCGGGACAGTCATCAATCAGCCCCAGCATTTT. It encodes CASSPGTVINQPQHF.

This clonotype has only one observation. In DNA form, the CDR3 reads TGTGCCAGCAGTTATGGGGCGGGGGTGTACAATGAGCAGTTCTTC. It specifies CASSYGAGVYNEQFF. The V and J genes are TRBV7-3 and TRBJ2-1; TRBD2 aligns across 7 bases. This CDR3 is 15 amino acids long. The V and J ends lost 6 bases and 4 bases, in that order; junction bases with no gene match: 9. Germline V gene lookup returns CDR1 SGHTA and CDR2 FQGTGA.

This clonotype was detected ten times or more. The V call is TRBV29-1, the J call TRBJ2-1; TRBD2 is a possible D gene (5 bases). The CDR3 runs to 11 residues. CDR1 is SQVTM and CDR2 is ANQGSEA in the germline V gene. V shed 4 bases and J shed 11 bases, with 12 bases lying between them. CDR3 sequence reads: CSVGDREKQFF. CDR3 nucleotides: TGCAGCGTTGGGGATCGGGAAAAGCAGTTCTTC.

This clonotype has at least ten counts. The chain has TRBV12-3 or TRBV12-4 and TRBJ2-7, with TRBD2 matching over 7 bases. The CDR3 is 14 residues long. Losses at the gene ends were 6 bases for V and 6 bases for J; bases not matched to a gene: 11. The CDR3 DNA follows: TGTGCCAGCAGACCGGACGGGGAGGGGTCCGAGCAGTACTTC. Its translation: CASRPDGEGSEQYF.

This clonotype was seen repeatedly, ten times or more. The rearrangement joins TRBV5-5 to TRBJ2-6; perhaps TRBD2 as D (6 bases). The ends were cut back, 0 bases at V and 0 bases at J, with 10 bases in the middle. The CDR3 runs to 17 residues. In germline, CDR1 is SGHKS, CDR2 YYEKEE (reference sequence). The CDR3 nucleotides read TGTGCCAGCAGCTTGGCAGTCGGGAGCTCTGGGGCCAACGTCCTGACTTTC. Encoded protein: CASSLAVGSSGANVLTF.

This clonotype was seen ten or more times. The rearrangement joins TRBV20-1 to TRBJ2-2; TRBD1 aligns across 10 bases. After removal of 4 bases from V and 9 bases from J, the junction contained 8 bases not matched to a gene. The CDR3 is 14 residues long. Germline values: CDR1 DFQATT, CDR2 SNEGSKA (reference sequence). The CDR3 region is CSAMGQGTLRELFF. The CDR3 region has the DNA TGCAGTGCTATGGGACAGGGGACATTAAGGGAGCTGTTTTTT.

This clonotype was detected many times. This sequence joins TRBV4-2 and TRBJ2-5; 9 bases line up with TRBD2. The CDR3 is 16 amino acids. Germline V gene sequence: CDR1 LGHNA, CDR2 YNFKEQ. Losses at the gene ends were 1 base for V and 5 bases for J; bases not matched to a gene: 8. The CDR3 sequence: CASSQAARGGWETQYF. CDR3 nucleotides: TGTGCCAGCAGCCAAGCCGCGCGGGGGGGGTGGGAGACCCAGTACTTC.

This clonotype occurred many times. V gene TRBV5-1 combines with J gene TRBJ1-4; D gene ambiguous. The CDR3 has 16 residues. V lost 0 bases to trimming and J lost 2 bases, with 11 bases between them. Germline loops: CDR1 SGHRS, CDR2 YFSETQ. CDR3 DNA sequence: TGCGCCAGCAGCTTGGATGCGTACGGGACTAATGAAAAACTGTTTTTT. Protein product: CASSLDAYGTNEKLFF.

This clonotype was recorded at least ten times. V usage is TRBV5-1 and J usage is TRBJ2-5; D remains ambiguous. This CDR3 contains 13 residues. V was clipped by 7 bases and J by 4 bases, with 14 bases between them. Per germline, CDR1 SGHRS and CDR2 YFSETQ. The CDR3 here is CASGLTSGETQYF. The CDR3 DNA sequence: TGCGCCAGCGGATTAACTTCGGGAGAGACCCAGTACTTC.

Points on this clonotype: Since a much larger clone is just one base distant, this may be a read error. This sequence joins TRBV28 and TRBJ1-2, with D maybe TRBD1 (6 bases). The germline V and J ends were trimmed by 3 bases and 8 bases, with 16 bases remaining between them. The CDR3 runs 14 residues. Germline V lookup: CDR1 MDHEN, CDR2 SYDVKM. This chain's CDR3 is CASSLIGGAKGYTF. DNA for the CDR3: TGTGCCAGCAGTTTGATAGGGGGGGCAAAGGGCTACACCTTC.

The J gene is TRBJ1-1, the V gene TRBV10-3; D not resolved. V gave up 0 bases and J gave up 1 base, with 15 bases separating them. CDR1 is ENHRY, CDR2 SYGVKD, per germline. There are 17 residues in the CDR3. The CDR3 here is CAISESTGRSANTEAFF. CDR3 nucleotide sequence: TGTGCCATCAGTGAGTCTACCGGGAGATCGGCGAACACTGAAGCTTTCTTT.

This clonotype was detected ten times or more. This chain connects TRBV9 to TRBJ2-2, with D possibly being TRBD1 or TRBD2 (6 bases each). In germline, CDR1 is SGDLS, CDR2 YYNGEE. V was trimmed by 4 bases and J by 0 bases, leaving 13 bases between them. The CDR3 loop spans 16 amino acids. The chain's CDR3 is CASSQRGDSNTGELFF. The CDR3 region has the DNA TGTGCCAGCAGCCAAAGGGGGGACTCGAACACCGGGGAGCTGTTTTTT.

This clonotype was detected ten times or more. The chain recombines TRBV7-9 with TRBJ1-1; TRBD1 matches 12 bases. From germline, CDR1 is SEHNR and CDR2 FQNEAQ (reference sequence). This CDR3 spans 14 amino acids. V was pared by 4 bases and J by 7 bases, with 4 bases of the junction left unmatched. The CDR3 sequence is CASSSGTGGFEAFF. In DNA form, the CDR3 reads TGTGCCAGCAGCTCCGGGACAGGGGGCTTTGAAGCTTTCTTT.

There are a few counts of this clonotype. The chain couples TRBV9 to TRBJ1-1; TRBD1 is a possible D gene (6 bases). V dropped 4 bases and J dropped 1 base, with 8 bases sitting between them. Germline values: CDR1 SGDLS, CDR2 YYNGEE. The CDR3 has 13 residues. The CDR3 loop reads CASSRDTNTEAFF. The CDR3 bases are TGTGCCAGCAGCAGGGACACGAACACTGAAGCTTTCTTT.

The genes are TRBV7-9 and TRBJ1-1; possible D gene TRBD1, 6 bases. Germline V gives CDR1 SEHNR, CDR2 FQNEAQ (reference sequence). V was trimmed by 6 bases and J by 3 bases, leaving 11 bases between them. The CDR3 totals 13 residues. The CDR3 sequence is CASSPQGYTEAFF. CDR3 bases: TGTGCCAGCAGTCCACAGGGATACACTGAAGCTTTCTTT. The full variable domain, with the rest looked up from reference TRBV7-9 and TRBJ1-1, is DTGVSQNPRHKITKRGQNVTFRCDPISEHNRLYWYRQTLGQGPEFLTYFQNEAQLEKSRLLSDRFSAERPKGSFSTLEIQRTEQGDSAMYLCASSPQGYTEAFFGQGTRLTVV.

Comment on this clonotype: A read error is possible here, since a much larger clone lies one base away. V gene TRBV2 combines with J gene TRBJ1-2; D is possibly TRBD1 (6 bases). Trimming took off 9 bases at V and 4 bases at J, with 15 bases between the two ends. Germline-derived CDR1 and CDR2 are SNHLY and FYNNEI. The CDR3 has 13 amino acids. The CDR3 reads CARRQVASYGYTF. The CDR3 region has the DNA TGTGCCAGAAGACAGGTAGCTAGCTATGGCTACACCTTC.

This clonotype showed up many times. This chain connects TRBV7-3 to TRBJ2-1; 8 nucleotides agree with TRBD2. Per the germline V gene, CDR1 is SGHTA and CDR2 is FQGTGA. The CDR3 has 15 amino acids. V lost 4 bases and J lost 0; bases outside the gene matches: 2. For the CDR3, the DNA is TGTGCCAGCAGCTCCGGGGGGGCCTCCTACAATGAGCAGTTCTTC. Amino acid sequence: CASSSGGASYNEQFF.

This clonotype was counted ten times or more. V and J are TRBV20-1 and TRBJ2-3; D may be TRBD2 (5 bases). Germline CDR1 reads DFQATT; CDR2 reads SNEGSKA (reference sequence). The CDR3 length is 15 residues. Between the trimmed V and J ends, which lost 1 base and 0 bases, there was a span of 11 bases. The CDR3 coding sequence is TGCAGTGCTAGAGTGAGGGAGTTCAGCACAGATACGCAGTATTTT. Its translation: CSARVREFSTDTQYF.

This clonotype turned up a few times. The chain recombines TRBV27 with TRBJ1-5, with a tentative D call TRBD1 (6 bases). Germline V gene data show CDR1 as MNHEY and CDR2 as SMNVEV (reference sequence). This CDR3 is 13 amino acids long. V was pared by 8 bases and J by 5 bases, with 13 bases between. The CDR3 DNA follows: TGTGCCAGCTCTGGGACAAGTCATCAGCCCCAGCATTTT. Amino acid sequence: CASSGTSHQPQHF.

At least ten counts were recorded for this clonotype. The chain links TRBV7-9 to TRBJ2-1, with a possible D match to TRBD2 (5 bases). Trimming took 5 bases from V and 6 from J, leaving 14 bases between them. The germline V gene encodes CDR1 SEHNR and CDR2 FQNEAQ (reference sequence). The CDR3 runs 14 residues. This CDR3 is CASSPRSSGNEQFF. The CDR3 DNA is TGTGCCAGCAGCCCAAGATCGAGCGGCAATGAGCAGTTCTTC. Full variable domain (missing parts from reference TRBV7-9 and TRBJ2-1): DTGVSQNPRHKITKRGQNVTFRCDPISEHNRLYWYRQTLGQGPEFLTYFQNEAQLEKSRLLSDRFSAERPKGSFSTLEIQRTEQGDSAMYLCASSPRSSGNEQFFGPGTRLTVL.

This clonotype has at least ten counts. The chain recombines TRBV14 with TRBJ2-1; weak D call: TRBD1 (6 bases). The V gene lost 0 bases and the J gene lost 6 bases, with 21 bases spanning the gap. The CDR3 sequence is 18 residues long. Germline V gene lookup returns CDR1 SGHDN and CDR2 FVKESK. Written as DNA, the CDR3 is TGTGCCAGCAGCCAAGATTCGGTAACAGGGCGGGCTTCCAATGAGCAGTTCTTC. It specifies CASSQDSVTGRASNEQFF. The full variable domain, completed using reference TRBV14 and TRBJ2-1, is EAGVTQFPSHSVIEKGQTVTLRCDPISGHDNLYWYRRVMGKEIKFLLHFVKESKQDESGMPNNRFLAERTGGTYSTLKVQPAELEDSGVYFCASSQDSVTGRASNEQFFGPGTRLTVL.

As to this clonotype: This clone may be a read error of a much larger clone one base away. The V gene is TRBV18, the J gene TRBJ1-3; D call uncertain. The CDR3 runs 14 residues. Looked up from germline, CDR1 is KGHSH and CDR2 is LQKENI. The CDR3 DNA reads as TGTGCCAGCTCACCACAGGGAGCTGGAAACACCATGTATTTT. Amino acid sequence: CASSPQGAGNTMYF.

At least ten counts were recorded for this clonotype. This chain uses TRBV4-1 with TRBJ2-7; D is ambiguous. Trimming removed 2 bases from V and 1 base from J, with 6 bases in between. CDR1 MGHRA and CDR2 YSYEKL come from the germline V gene. This CDR3 spans 13 amino acids. CDR3 bases: TGCGCCAGCAGCCAAACGAGGTCCTACGAGCAGTACTTC. It translates to CASSQTRSYEQYF.

In its sample, this clonotype was seen many times. V usage is TRBV21-1 and J usage is TRBJ1-4; no check of the table's D call, TRBD1, against the DNA was made. TRBV21-1 is a pseudogene segment. The CDR3 is 17 residues long. The CDR3 loop is CASSPPLRGFHNEKLFF. DNA for the CDR3: TGTGCCAGCAGCCCCCCTCTTAGGGGGTTTCATAATGAAAAACTGTTTTTT.

Many counts were recorded for this clonotype. The V gene is TRBV7-2, the J gene TRBJ1-5; 7 bases are a match to TRBD1. The J segment lost 6 bases and the V segment lost 6 bases, leaving 8 bases of the junction unmatched. CDR3 length: 14 residues. The germline CDR1 and CDR2 sequences are SGHTA and FQGNSA. The CDR3 DNA is TGTGCCAGCAGTCCAGGGGGTTTCAGTCAGCCCCAGCATTTT. This sequence encodes CASSPGGFSQPQHF. Supplemented by reference TRBV7-2 and TRBJ1-5, the full variable domain reads GAGVSQSPSNKVTEKGKDVELRCDPISGHTALYWYRQSLGQGLEFLIYFQGNSAPDKSGLPSDRFSAERTGGSVSTLTIQRTQQEDSAVYLCASSPGGFSQPQHFGDGTRLSIL.

This clonotype appeared many times. The chain joins TRBV6-5 to TRBJ2-5; 7 nucleotides line up with TRBD1. CDR3 size: 13 residues. The V gene end was trimmed by 4 bases and the J gene end by 2 bases; junction bases not matched to a gene: 1. CDR1 and CDR2 (germline): MNHEY, SVGAGI. CDR3 sequence (DNA): TGTGCCAGCAGTTGGGGACAGCAAGAGACCCAGTACTTC. Its translation: CASSWGQQETQYF.

This clonotype was seen more than once but under ten times. The J gene is TRBJ1-5, the V gene TRBV2; TRBD1 might be the D (5 bases). Germline CDR1 is SNHLY and CDR2 is FYNNEI. The CDR3 consists of 15 residues. Trimming cost V 3 bases and J 8 bases, with 17 bases left between them. For the CDR3, the DNA is TGTGCCAGCAGTGATCGCGTTATTGGGGCTGAGCCCCAGCATTTT. It specifies CASSDRVIGAEPQHF.